This T cell receptor beta chain was captured by sequencing in a study of regulatory T cells in long-lasting Graves disease. This clonotype showed up just a few times. CDR3 regions were amplified by Arm-PCR using iRepertoire HTBI primers to build TCR beta libraries. Per the study methods: Segment identification across samples yielded roughly 62 TRBV and 12 to 15 TRBJ segments. TCRdb re-derived calls from the multiplex PCR reads in MiXCR, one entry per CDR3 protein. The authors' filters were not applied to this entry. The table shows about 420,000 distinct CDR3 sequences, with roughly 15% occurring only once. Time point meaning: newly diagnosed GD, antithyroid drugs for less than 3 months. Preparation of the TCR library used RNA extracted from PBMCs. This sample also appeared in a second study, on T cells in Graves' hyperthyroidism and ophthalmopathy. From that second work: Also found in blood were most expanded thyroid clonotypes above 0.001.

The clonotype was recovered from a woman younger than 30 with Graves disease. The sequencing used peripheral blood mononuclear cells (PBMCs), collected at new diagnosis, from a patient treated with antithyroid drugs.

This CDR3 reads CATSSGTGINSPLHF. The CDR3 DNA reads as TGTGCCACCAGCAGTGGGACAGGGATCAACTCACCCCTCCACTTT. The V gene is TRBV15, the J gene TRBJ1-6; 9 nucleotides match TRBD1. V lost 3 bases, J lost 10 bases, and 7 bases stayed unmatched. This CDR3 is 15 amino acids long. Germline V CDR1 and CDR2: LNHNV, YYDKDF (reference sequence).